This T cell receptor beta chain was observed in a study of T cell changes during pregnancy in multiple sclerosis (dated by TCRdb to the late 2010s). About the study as a whole: Changes in the T cell repertoire over the course of pregnancy were examined in this study in women with multiple sclerosis.

As to this clone: No cognate antigen has been identified for it. No per-base quality is available; no much larger clone lies one base away.

Receptor libraries were prepared by the immunoSEQ multiplex PCR assay. TCRdb mirrors the immuneACCESS table, restricted to in-frame sequences. Some clones are absent from its copies; in checked studies, under half trace to an unresolved V gene, and the reason for the others is unknown. Present in this sample are 35,000 to 50,000 clones, roughly nine tenths of which were seen just once. The top ten hold around 4.7% of the sample. Sequencing used peripheral blood, obtained in the second trimester of pregnancy. This TCR was sampled from a female donor in good health, enrolled as a control in a pregnancy study.

The nucleotides read TGTGCCAGCAGCTTAGATCGGGGTGGAGCCAATGAGCAGTTCTTC. It translates to CASSLDRGGANEQFF. The receptor chain draws on TRBV11-2 and TRBJ2-1; TRBD2 is perhaps the D gene, given 5 matching bases. CDR1 and CDR2 were assigned from the germline V gene as SGHAT and FQNNGV. The CDR3 sequence holds 15 residues, the cysteine and phenylalanine included. This entry keeps only the CDR3 DNA: 45 bases, framed from base 1. The junction shows trimming of 0 bases on V and 6 bases on J, plus 12 bases between the germline ends.